The rows below give T cell receptor beta chains drawn from one sample of a study of blood T cells in healthy people across ages. Each CDR3 protein is one row after TCRdb ran MiXCR on the 5' RACE reads. The table shows some 1.7 million distinct CDR3 sequences, with 28% occurring only once. The material sequenced was blood. The receptor set was obtained from a woman in her thirties in good health. Both conserved end residues are part of each CDR3. The order of the fields is J gene, V gene, clone size, D gene, CDR3 protein, CDR3 DNA. A D gene is named only where the DNA matches it firmly. Rows may omit the clone size; those that give it use once, few, many or a size class.

>TRBJ2-3|TRBV12-3/TRBV12-4|-|-
CASKDYPHTDTQYF
TGTGCCAGCAAGGATTACCCTCACACAGATACGCAGTATTTT
>TRBJ1-1|TRBV6-6|few|TRBD1
CASSYSRTGPDTEAFF
TGTGCCAGCAGTTACTCGAGGACAGGGCCCGACACTGAAGCTTTCTTT
>TRBJ1-1|TRBV12-3/TRBV12-4|few|TRBD1
CASSRPGGSTEAFF
TGTGCCAGCAGCCGGCCAGGGGGGTCCACTGAAGCTTTCTTT
>TRBJ2-7|TRBV11-2|many|-
CASSLVSGGGYEQYF
TGTGCCAGCAGCTTAGTTTCCGGGGGCGGGTACGAGCAGTACTTC
>TRBJ1-5|TRBV19|-|-
CATEGGTVGYPQHF
TGTGCCACTGAAGGGGGTACGGTAGGGTATCCCCAGCATTTT
>TRBJ1-3|TRBV7-9|few|-
CASSTNDLSGNTIYF
TGTGCCAGCAGCACCAACGATCTCTCTGGAAACACCATATATTTT
>TRBJ2-2|TRBV4-1|-|-
CASSPGCGELFF
TGCGCCAGCAGCCCCGGTTGCGGGGAGCTGTTTTTT
>TRBJ2-5|TRBV12-3/TRBV12-4|many|-
CASSFFLGVGGGTQYF
TGTGCCAGCAGTTTCTTCCTTGGCGTGGGAGGGGGGACCCAGTACTTC
>TRBJ1-1|TRBV5-1|few|-
CASSLGAPPTNAEAFF
TGCGCCAGCAGCTTGGGGGCCCCCCCCACAAACGCTGAAGCTTTCTTT
>TRBJ2-7|TRBV7-2|few|-
CASSLKEEQYF
TGTGCCAGCAGCCTAAAGGAAGAGCAGTACTTC
>TRBJ1-5|TRBV12-3/TRBV12-4|few|-
CASSPDTTPYWRNQPQHF
TGTGCCAGCAGCCCAGACACCACCCCGTATTGGCGCAATCAGCCCCAGCATTTT
>TRBJ1-3|TRBV12-3/TRBV12-4|few|-
CASRRVDTIYF
TGTGCCAGCAGACGAGTGGACACCATATATTTT
>TRBJ2-4|TRBV27|few|-
CASGPGWRAKNIQYF
TGTGCCAGCGGCCCCGGGTGGCGAGCCAAAAACATTCAGTACTTC
>TRBJ1-1|TRBV29-1|-|-
CSVEGKQGMNTEAFF
TGCAGCGTTGAAGGTAAACAGGGAATGAACACTGAAGCTTTCTTT
>TRBJ2-3|TRBV7-2|few|TRBD2
CASSPRSGGGTDTQYF
TGTGCCAGCAGCCCCCGGAGCGGGGGGGGCACAGATACGCAGTATTTT
>TRBJ2-7|TRBV6-6|few|-
CATTIGKGLTPYEQYF
TGTGCCACCACTATAGGCAAGGGCCTGACCCCCTACGAGCAGTACTTC
>TRBJ2-7|TRBV20-1|-|-
CSASFAQGGPYEQYF
TGCAGTGCTAGTTTCGCGCAGGGGGGCCCCTACGAGCAGTACTTC
>TRBJ1-2|TRBV6-5|many|-
CASSYSLIGSYGYTF
TGTGCCAGCAGTTACTCGCTCATCGGGAGCTATGGCTACACCTTC
>TRBJ2-7|TRBV20-1|many|-
CSARQISSYEQYF
TGCAGTGCTCGACAGATAAGCTCCTACGAGCAGTACTTC
>TRBJ2-3|TRBV5-1|-|TRBD1
CASSSVGTGEDTQYF
TGCGCCAGCAGCTCGGTGGGGACAGGGGAAGATACGCAGTATTTT
>TRBJ2-7|TRBV5-1|few|-
CASSLDYTIRYEQYF
TGCGCCAGCAGCTTGGATTACACGATACGATACGAGCAGTACTTC
>TRBJ1-4|TRBV15|few|-
CATSSRRNEKLFF
TGTGCCACCAGCAGCAGGAGGAATGAAAAACTGTTTTTT
>TRBJ2-7|TRBV18|-|TRBD2
CASSSSWREPYEQYF
TGTGCCAGCTCCTCTAGTTGGCGGGAGCCCTACGAGCAGTACTTC
>TRBJ2-5|TRBV19|many|-
CASSNTITYQETQYF
TGTGCCAGTAGCAACACCATCACGTACCAAGAGACCCAGTACTTC
>TRBJ1-5|TRBV6-1|-|TRBD1
CASSGDIQGIRNQPQHF
TGTGCCAGCAGTGGAGACATACAGGGGATCCGCAATCAGCCCCAGCATTTT
>TRBJ2-6|TRBV7-3|many|-
CASSPAGSGANVLTF
TGTGCCAGCAGCCCAGCAGGCTCTGGGGCCAACGTCCTGACTTTC
>TRBJ2-7|TRBV7-9|-|TRBD1
CASSLMGQVRFYEQYF
TGTGCCAGCAGCTTAATGGGACAGGTTCGCTTCTACGAGCAGTACTTC
>TRBJ2-7|TRBV3-1|few|TRBD2
CASSHRLAGVYEQYF
TGTGCCAGCAGCCACCGGCTAGCGGGGGTCTACGAGCAGTACTTC
>TRBJ1-2|TRBV4-2|-|-
CASSQEITYGYTF
TGTGCCAGCAGCCAAGAAATTACCTATGGCTACACCTTC
>TRBJ2-7|TRBV5-1|many|-
CASSLVANEQYF
TGCGCCAGCAGCTTGGTGGCAAACGAGCAGTACTTC
>TRBJ2-7|TRBV5-5|few|TRBD2
CASSLEASGGIDEQYF
TGTGCCAGCAGCTTGGAGGCCAGCGGGGGAATCGACGAGCAGTACTTC
>TRBJ2-3|TRBV6-6|few|TRBD2
CASSLLAGVTSTDTQYF
TGTGCCAGCAGTTTGTTAGCGGGAGTTACGAGCACAGATACGCAGTATTTT
>TRBJ2-3|TRBV7-9|few|TRBD1
CASSSKGAQTDTQYF
TGTGCCAGCAGCTCCAAGGGGGCTCAAACTGATACGCAGTATTTT
>TRBJ2-5|TRBV20-1|few|TRBD2
CSARGPYGTSGSLGETQYF
TGCAGTGCTAGGGGACCTTATGGGACTAGCGGGAGTTTGGGGGAGACCCAGTACTTC
>TRBJ2-1|TRBV24-1|-|TRBD1
CATSDLGQGAEQFF
TGTGCCACCAGTGATTTGGGCCAGGGGGCTGAGCAGTTCTTC
>TRBJ2-1|TRBV6-6|-|-
CASCAWGVLDNEQFF
TGTGCCAGTTGTGCTTGGGGGGTCCTCGACAATGAGCAGTTCTTC
>TRBJ2-2|TRBV7-6|-|TRBD2
CASSVREGRTGERFF
TGTGCCAGCAGCGTGCGGGAGGGCCGCACCGGGGAGCGGTTTTTT
>TRBJ2-3|TRBV7-2|-|-
CASSLVASQSQYF
TGTGCCAGCAGCTTAGTTGCCTCCCAGTCGCAGTATTTT
>TRBJ2-3|TRBV5-1|many|-
CASSFDFSGDTQYF
TGCGCCAGCAGCTTCGATTTCTCGGGAGATACGCAGTATTTT
>TRBJ2-7|TRBV7-2|many|TRBD1
CASSSTGPKPYEQYF
TGTGCCAGCAGCTCGACAGGGCCAAAACCCTACGAGCAGTACTTC
>TRBJ2-7|TRBV6-6|many|TRBD1
CASGGTGGGYEQYF
TGTGCCAGCGGGGGGACAGGTGGAGGCTACGAGCAGTACTTC
>TRBJ2-1|TRBV7-2|-|TRBD1
CASTYDRGSYNEQFF
TGTGCCAGCACCTACGACAGGGGCTCCTACAATGAGCAGTTCTTC
>TRBJ2-1|TRBV15|-|TRBD2
CATSRDIWRERYNEQFF
TGTGCCACCAGCAGAGATATTTGGCGGGAGAGGTACAATGAGCAGTTCTTC
>TRBJ2-1|TRBV11-2|-|TRBD2
CASSKEGLAYMNEQFF
TGTGCCAGCAGCAAAGAAGGACTAGCCTACATGAATGAGCAGTTCTTC
>TRBJ2-5|TRBV12-5|many|TRBD1
CASGYGDRGTFTQYF
TGTGCTAGTGGTTATGGCGACAGGGGTACGTTCACCCAGTACTTC
>TRBJ2-5|TRBV3-1|-|TRBD1
CASSNRDRGKRTQYF
TGTGCCAGCAGCAACAGAGACAGGGGAAAAAGGACCCAGTACTTC
>TRBJ1-5|TRBV6-5|-|-
CASSEGPGGQPQHF
TGTGCCAGCAGTGAAGGTCCGGGCGGGCAGCCCCAGCATTTT
>TRBJ2-7|TRBV12-3/TRBV12-4|-|TRBD2
CASATTTSGSPYEQYF
TGTGCCAGCGCTACCACCACTAGCGGGAGCCCCTACGAGCAGTATTTC
>TRBJ1-5|TRBV9|few|-
CASSAWDNNQPQHF
TGTGCCAGCAGCGCTTGGGACAACAATCAGCCCCAGCATTTT
>TRBJ1-5|TRBV29-1|-|-
CSGAAGPNQPQHF
TGCAGCGGTGCAGCGGGGCCGAATCAGCCCCAGCATTTT
>TRBJ2-1|TRBV14|few|TRBD2
CASSSPLSGRYNEQFF
TGTGCCAGCAGCTCCCCTCTGAGCGGGAGGTACAATGAGCAGTTCTTC
>TRBJ2-3|TRBV27|few|TRBD2
CVCATSGEHTDTQYF
TGTGTCTGCGCGACTAGCGGGGAGCACACAGATACGCAGTATTTT
>TRBJ2-1|TRBV9|few|-
CASSEGGAYNEQFF
TGTGCCAGCAGCGAGGGGGGGGCCTACAATGAGCAGTTCTTC